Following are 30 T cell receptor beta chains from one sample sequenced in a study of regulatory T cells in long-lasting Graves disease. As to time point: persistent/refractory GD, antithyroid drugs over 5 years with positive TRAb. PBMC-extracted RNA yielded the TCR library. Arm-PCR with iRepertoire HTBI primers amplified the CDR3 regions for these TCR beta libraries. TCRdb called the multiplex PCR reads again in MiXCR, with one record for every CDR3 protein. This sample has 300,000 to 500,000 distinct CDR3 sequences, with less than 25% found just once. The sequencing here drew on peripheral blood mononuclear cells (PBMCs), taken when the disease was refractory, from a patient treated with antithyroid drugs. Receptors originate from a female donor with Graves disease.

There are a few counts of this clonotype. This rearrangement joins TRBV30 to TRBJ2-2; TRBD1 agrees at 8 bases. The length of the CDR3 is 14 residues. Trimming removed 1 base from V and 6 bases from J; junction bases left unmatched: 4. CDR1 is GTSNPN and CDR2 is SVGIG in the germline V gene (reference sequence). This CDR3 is CAWSAGGFPGELFF. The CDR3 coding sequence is TGTGCCTGGAGTGCAGGGGGCTTCCCCGGGGAGCTGTTTTTT.

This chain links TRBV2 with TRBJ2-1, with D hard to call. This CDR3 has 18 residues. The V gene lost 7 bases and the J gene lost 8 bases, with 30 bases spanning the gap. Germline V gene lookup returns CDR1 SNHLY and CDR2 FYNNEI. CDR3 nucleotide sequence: TGTGCCAGCATGGAGCTGGTAAGGGATGAAACGAGGTTCGATGAGCAGTTCTTC. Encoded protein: CASMELVRDETRFDEQFF.

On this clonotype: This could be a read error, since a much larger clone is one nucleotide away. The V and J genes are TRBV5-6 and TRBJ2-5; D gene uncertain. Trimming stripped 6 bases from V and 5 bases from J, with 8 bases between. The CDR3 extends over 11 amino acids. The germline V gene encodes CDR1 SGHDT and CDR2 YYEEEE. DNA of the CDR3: TGTGCCAGCACCCGATGGGAGACCCAGTACTTC. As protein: CASTRWETQYF.

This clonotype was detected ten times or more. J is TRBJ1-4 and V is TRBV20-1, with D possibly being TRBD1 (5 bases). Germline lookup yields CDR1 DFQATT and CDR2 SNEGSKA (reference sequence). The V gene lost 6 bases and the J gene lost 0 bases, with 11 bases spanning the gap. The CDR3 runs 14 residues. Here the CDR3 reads CSALGGATNEKLFF. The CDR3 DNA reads TGCAGTGCCCTTGGGGGGGCAACTAATGAAAAACTGTTTTTT.

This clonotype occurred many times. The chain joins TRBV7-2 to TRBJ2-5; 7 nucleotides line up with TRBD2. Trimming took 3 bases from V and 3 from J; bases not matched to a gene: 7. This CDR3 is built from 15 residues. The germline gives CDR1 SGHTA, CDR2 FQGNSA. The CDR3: CASSFGMGGKETQYF. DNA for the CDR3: TGTGCCAGCAGCTTTGGGATGGGGGGGAAAGAGACCCAGTACTTC.

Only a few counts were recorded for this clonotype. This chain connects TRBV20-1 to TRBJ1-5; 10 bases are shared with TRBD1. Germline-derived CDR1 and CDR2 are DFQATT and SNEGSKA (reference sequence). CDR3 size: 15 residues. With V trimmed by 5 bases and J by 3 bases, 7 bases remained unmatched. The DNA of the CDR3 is TGCAGTGCTGTTACGGGACAGGGGTTCAATCAGCCCCAGCATTTT. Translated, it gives CSAVTGQGFNQPQHF.

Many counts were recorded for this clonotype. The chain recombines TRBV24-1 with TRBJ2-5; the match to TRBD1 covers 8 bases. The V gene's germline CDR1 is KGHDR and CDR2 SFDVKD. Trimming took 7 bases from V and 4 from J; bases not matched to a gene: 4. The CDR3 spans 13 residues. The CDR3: CATSRQGRETQYF. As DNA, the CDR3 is TGTGCCACCAGCAGACAGGGGCGAGAGACCCAGTACTTC.

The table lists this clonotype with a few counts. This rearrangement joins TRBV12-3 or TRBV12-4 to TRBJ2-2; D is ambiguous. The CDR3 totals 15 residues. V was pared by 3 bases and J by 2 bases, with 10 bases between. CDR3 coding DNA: TGTGCCAGCAGTTTCGGCGAGACCAACACCGGGGAGCTGTTTTTT. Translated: CASSFGETNTGELFF.

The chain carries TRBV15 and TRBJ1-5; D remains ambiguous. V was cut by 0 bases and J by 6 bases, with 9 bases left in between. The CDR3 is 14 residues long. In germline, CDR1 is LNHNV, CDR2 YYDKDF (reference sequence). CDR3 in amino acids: CATSRDQVRQPQHF. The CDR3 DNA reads TGTGCCACCAGCAGAGATCAGGTTCGTCAGCCCCAGCATTTT.

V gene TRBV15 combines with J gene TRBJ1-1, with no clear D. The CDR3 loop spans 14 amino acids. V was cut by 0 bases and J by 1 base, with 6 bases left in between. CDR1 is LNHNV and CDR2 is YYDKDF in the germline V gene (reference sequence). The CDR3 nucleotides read TGTGCCACCAGCAGAGATCTACAGAACACTGAAGCTTTCTTT. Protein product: CATSRDLQNTEAFF.

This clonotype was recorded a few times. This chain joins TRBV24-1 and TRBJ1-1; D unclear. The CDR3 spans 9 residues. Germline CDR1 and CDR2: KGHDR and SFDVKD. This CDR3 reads CIFNTEAFF. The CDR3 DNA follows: TGTATCTTCAACACTGAAGCTTTCTTT.

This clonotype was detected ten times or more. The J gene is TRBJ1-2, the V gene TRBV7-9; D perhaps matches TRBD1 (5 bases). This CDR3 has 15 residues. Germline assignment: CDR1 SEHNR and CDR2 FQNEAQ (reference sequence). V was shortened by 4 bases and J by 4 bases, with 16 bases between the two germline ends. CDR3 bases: TGTGCCAGCAGCTCTCATTGGGACCCCCTCTATGGCTACACCTTC. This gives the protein CASSSHWDPLYGYTF.

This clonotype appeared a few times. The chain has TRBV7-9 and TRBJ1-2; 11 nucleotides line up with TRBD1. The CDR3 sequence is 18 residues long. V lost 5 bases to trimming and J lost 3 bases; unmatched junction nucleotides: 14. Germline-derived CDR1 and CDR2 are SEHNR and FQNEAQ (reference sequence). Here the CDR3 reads CASSLVGTGGRSDYGYTF. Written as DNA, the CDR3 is TGTGCCAGCAGCCTCGTGGGGACAGGGGGAAGGTCGGACTATGGCTACACCTTC.

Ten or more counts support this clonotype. The CDR3 loop reads CASSFLSGAGSQETQYF. DNA for the CDR3: TGTGCCAGCAGTTTTCTCAGCGGAGCAGGATCCCAAGAGACCCAGTACTTC. The genes are TRBV12-3 or TRBV12-4 and TRBJ2-5; TRBD2 might be the D (5 bases). The V gene lost 3 bases and the J gene lost 1 base, with 18 bases spanning the gap. The CDR3 length is 17 residues.

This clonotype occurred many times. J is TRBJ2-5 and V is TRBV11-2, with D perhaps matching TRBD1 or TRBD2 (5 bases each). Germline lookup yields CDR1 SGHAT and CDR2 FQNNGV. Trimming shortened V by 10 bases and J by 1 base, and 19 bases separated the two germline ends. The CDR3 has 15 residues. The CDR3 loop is CATSKGTRPQETQYF. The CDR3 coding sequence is TGTGCCACATCTAAGGGGACCCGCCCCCAAGAGACCCAGTACTTC.

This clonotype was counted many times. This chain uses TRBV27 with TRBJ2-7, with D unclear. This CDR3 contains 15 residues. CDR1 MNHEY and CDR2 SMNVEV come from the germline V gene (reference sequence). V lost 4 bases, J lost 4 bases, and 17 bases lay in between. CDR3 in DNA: TGTGCCAGCAGTTGGACCACGGCGGAGTGGTACGAGCAGTACTTC. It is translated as CASSWTTAEWYEQYF.

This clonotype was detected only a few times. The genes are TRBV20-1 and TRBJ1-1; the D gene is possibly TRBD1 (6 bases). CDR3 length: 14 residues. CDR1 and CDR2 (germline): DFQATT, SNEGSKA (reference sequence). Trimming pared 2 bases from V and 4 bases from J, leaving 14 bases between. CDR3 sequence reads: CSARPQGGGTEAFF. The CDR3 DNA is TGCAGTGCTAGACCCCAGGGAGGGGGCACTGAAGCTTTCTTT.

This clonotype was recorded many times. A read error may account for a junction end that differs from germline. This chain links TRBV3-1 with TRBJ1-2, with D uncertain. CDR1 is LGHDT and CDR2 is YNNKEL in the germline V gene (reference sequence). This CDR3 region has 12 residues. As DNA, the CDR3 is TGCGCCAGCAGCCAAACAGACTATGGCTACACCTTC. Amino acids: CASSQTDYGYTF.

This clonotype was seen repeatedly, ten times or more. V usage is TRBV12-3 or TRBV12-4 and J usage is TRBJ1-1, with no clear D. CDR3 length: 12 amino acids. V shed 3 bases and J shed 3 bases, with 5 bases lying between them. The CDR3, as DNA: TGTGCCAGCAGTTTCGGGTACACTGAAGCTTTCTTT. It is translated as CASSFGYTEAFF.

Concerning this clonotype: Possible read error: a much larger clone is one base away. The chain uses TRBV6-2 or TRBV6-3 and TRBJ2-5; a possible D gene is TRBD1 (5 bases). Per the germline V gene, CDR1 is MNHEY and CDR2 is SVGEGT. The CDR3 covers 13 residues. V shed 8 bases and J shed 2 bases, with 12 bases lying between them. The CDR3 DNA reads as TGTGCCAGCCGCACTGGGGCTCAAGAGACCCAGTACTTC. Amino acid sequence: CASRTGAQETQYF.

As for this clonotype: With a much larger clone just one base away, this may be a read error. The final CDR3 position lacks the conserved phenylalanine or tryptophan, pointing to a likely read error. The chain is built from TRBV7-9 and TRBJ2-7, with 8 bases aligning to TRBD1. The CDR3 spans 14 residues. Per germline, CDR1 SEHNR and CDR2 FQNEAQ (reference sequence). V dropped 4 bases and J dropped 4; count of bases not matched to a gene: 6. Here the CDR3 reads CASSSGQARYEQYL. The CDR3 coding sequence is TGTGCCAGCAGCTCGGGACAGGCGAGGTACGAGCAGTACCTC.

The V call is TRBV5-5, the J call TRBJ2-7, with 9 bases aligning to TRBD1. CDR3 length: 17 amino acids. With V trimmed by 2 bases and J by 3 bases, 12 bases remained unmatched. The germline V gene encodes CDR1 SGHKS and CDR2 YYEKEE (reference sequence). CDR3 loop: CASSLVEQGALGYEQYF. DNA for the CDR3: TGTGCCAGCAGCTTAGTAGAACAGGGGGCGCTTGGCTACGAGCAGTACTTC.

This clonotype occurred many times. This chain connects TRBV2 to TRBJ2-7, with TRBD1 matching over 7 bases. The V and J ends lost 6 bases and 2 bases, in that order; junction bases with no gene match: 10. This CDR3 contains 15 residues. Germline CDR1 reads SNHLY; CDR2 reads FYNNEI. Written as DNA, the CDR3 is TGTGCCAGCAGCCTAGAGGGGGCGGGCCCCTACGAGCAGTACTTC. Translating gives CASSLEGAGPYEQYF.

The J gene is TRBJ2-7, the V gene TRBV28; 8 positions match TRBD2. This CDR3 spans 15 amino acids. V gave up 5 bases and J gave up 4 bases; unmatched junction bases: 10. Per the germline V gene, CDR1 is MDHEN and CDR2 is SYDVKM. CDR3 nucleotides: TGTGCCAGCAGTGCCCTCGGGACTAGACTTTACGAGCAGTACTTC. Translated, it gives CASSALGTRLYEQYF.

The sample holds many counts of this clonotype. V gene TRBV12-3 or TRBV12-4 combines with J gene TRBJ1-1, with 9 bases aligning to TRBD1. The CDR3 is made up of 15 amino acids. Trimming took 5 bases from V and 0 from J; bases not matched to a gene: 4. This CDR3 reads CASSTRTGVNTEAFF. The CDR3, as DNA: TGTGCCAGCAGTACCCGGACAGGGGTGAACACTGAAGCTTTCTTT.

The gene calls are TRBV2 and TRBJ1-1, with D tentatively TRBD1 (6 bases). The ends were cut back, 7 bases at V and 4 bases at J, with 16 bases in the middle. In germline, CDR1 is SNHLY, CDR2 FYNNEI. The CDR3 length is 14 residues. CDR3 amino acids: CASTRGATITEAFF. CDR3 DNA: TGTGCCAGCACCCGGGGGGCTACCATCACTGAAGCTTTCTTT.

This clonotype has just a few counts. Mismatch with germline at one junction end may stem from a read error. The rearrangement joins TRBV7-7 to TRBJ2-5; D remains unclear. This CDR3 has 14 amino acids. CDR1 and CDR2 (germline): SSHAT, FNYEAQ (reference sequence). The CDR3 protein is CASSSLGMQETQYF. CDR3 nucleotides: TGTGCTAGCAGCTCTTTAGGGATGCAAGAGACCCAGTACTTC.

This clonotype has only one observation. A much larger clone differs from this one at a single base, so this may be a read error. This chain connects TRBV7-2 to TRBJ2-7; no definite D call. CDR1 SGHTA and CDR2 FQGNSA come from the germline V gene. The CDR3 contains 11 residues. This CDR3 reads CVSSSGPEQYF. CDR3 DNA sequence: TGTGTCAGCAGCTCCGGGCCCGAGCAGTACTTC.

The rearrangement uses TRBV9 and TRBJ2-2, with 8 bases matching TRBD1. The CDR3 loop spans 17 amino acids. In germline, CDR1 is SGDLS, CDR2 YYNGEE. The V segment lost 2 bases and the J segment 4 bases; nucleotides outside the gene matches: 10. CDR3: CASSVQGAPAGTGELFF. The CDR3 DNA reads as TGTGCCAGCAGCGTCCAGGGGGCCCCCGCGGGCACCGGGGAGCTGTTTTTT.

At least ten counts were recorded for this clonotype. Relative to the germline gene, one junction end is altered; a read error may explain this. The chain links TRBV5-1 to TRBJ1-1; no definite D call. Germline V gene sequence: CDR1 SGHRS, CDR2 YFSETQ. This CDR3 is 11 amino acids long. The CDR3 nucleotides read TGTGCCAGCAGCTTAGGCAGGGAAGCTTTCTTT. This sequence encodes CASSLGREAFF.